Shown below are 4 T cell receptor beta chains from a single sample sequenced in a study of human T cells and chemical hapten exposure. Time point indicated: patch test 3, about 24 weeks after DPC sensitization. Treatment denoted: therapeutic diphenylcyclopropenone sensitization with weekly scalp DPC. One entry per CDR3 protein, called by TCRdb with MiXCR from the RACE reads. Of 95,000 to 150,000 distinct CDR3 sequences listed, roughly 12% are singletons. The starting material was whole blood, obtained in connection with sensitization to the hapten diphenylcyclopropenone (DPC). The source of these receptors is a woman between 45 and 65 years old with alopecia areata. Some clones in this sample may be carry-over from other donors' samples.

This chain joins TRBV29-1 and TRBJ2-2, with 7 bases identical to TRBD1. Germline CDR1 and CDR2: SQVTM and ANQGSEA. The J segment lost 4 bases and the V segment lost 5 bases, leaving 4 bases of the junction unmatched. The CDR3 is 13 amino acids. The CDR3 coding sequence is TGCAGCGTTCTTAGACAGGGCACCGGGGAGCTGTTTTTT. This sequence encodes CSVLRQGTGELFF.

This chain links TRBV7-8 with TRBJ2-3, with unresolved D. This CDR3 has 14 residues. V was trimmed by 1 base and J by 4 bases, leaving 9 bases between them. The germline CDR1 and CDR2 sequences are SGHVS and FQNEAQ. The CDR3 sequence is CASSLGPRADTQYF. The CDR3 nucleotides read TGTGCCAGCAGCTTAGGGCCCCGGGCAGATACGCAGTATTTT.

This clonotype occurred many times. V is TRBV7-2 and J is TRBJ2-3; a possible D gene is TRBD2 (5 bases). V was shortened by 6 bases and J by 0 bases, with 13 bases between the two germline ends. Per the germline V gene, CDR1 is SGHTA and CDR2 is FQGNSA. CDR3 length: 15 residues. CDR3 DNA: TGTGCCAGCAGTATCGCCCGGACTAGCACAGATACGCAGTATTTT. Translated: CASSIARTSTDTQYF.

A few counts support this clonotype. The CDR3: CASSLIAAGGQGEQFF. The DNA of the CDR3 is TGTGCCAGCAGCTTAATTGCAGCGGGAGGCCAGGGAGAGCAGTTCTTC. The chain joins TRBV11-3 to TRBJ2-1, with 9 nucleotides matching TRBD2. The length of the CDR3 is 16 residues. Trimming took 2 bases from V and 10 from J; bases not matched to a gene: 12. CDR1 SGHNT and CDR2 YENEEA come from the germline V gene.